The entry below gives a single T cell receptor beta chain sequence along with its context. Its antigen is unidentified. At one boundary the junction diverges from the germline segment, which might be a read error. Therapy product cells were restimulated with a CMV peptide pool for 3 to 5 hours, then IFN-gamma-secreting cells were captured. These data belong to a study of T cell therapy after organ transplantation. Background on the study: Most therapy products contained multiple CMV specificities restricted through one or more HLA alleles. Study-level points and caveats: In nonresponders, reduced coverage from low CD8+ yield may limit detected expansions. Pretherapy CD8 clonality inversely correlated with its fold change after therapy.

The CDR3 contains 16 residues. In germline, CDR1 is SGHTS, CDR2 YDEGEE. Repertoires were generated with immunoSEQ multiplex PCR, while TCRdb's copy carries only in-frame clones and drops some. The sample has about 1,200 clones, less than 45% seen once; the top ten hold 20% to 25%. The sample was cultured CD8+ T cells. The chain joins TRBV5-8 to TRBJ2-3; TRBD2 agrees at 13 bases. This clonotype was sampled from a human patient who had received a solid organ transplant and had CMV disease. Some of the T cells may derive from the graft donor. The CDR3 bases are TGCGCCAGCAGCCTCGGGACTAGCGGGAATAGAGATACGCAGTATTTT. Its protein product is CASSLGTSGNRDTQYF.